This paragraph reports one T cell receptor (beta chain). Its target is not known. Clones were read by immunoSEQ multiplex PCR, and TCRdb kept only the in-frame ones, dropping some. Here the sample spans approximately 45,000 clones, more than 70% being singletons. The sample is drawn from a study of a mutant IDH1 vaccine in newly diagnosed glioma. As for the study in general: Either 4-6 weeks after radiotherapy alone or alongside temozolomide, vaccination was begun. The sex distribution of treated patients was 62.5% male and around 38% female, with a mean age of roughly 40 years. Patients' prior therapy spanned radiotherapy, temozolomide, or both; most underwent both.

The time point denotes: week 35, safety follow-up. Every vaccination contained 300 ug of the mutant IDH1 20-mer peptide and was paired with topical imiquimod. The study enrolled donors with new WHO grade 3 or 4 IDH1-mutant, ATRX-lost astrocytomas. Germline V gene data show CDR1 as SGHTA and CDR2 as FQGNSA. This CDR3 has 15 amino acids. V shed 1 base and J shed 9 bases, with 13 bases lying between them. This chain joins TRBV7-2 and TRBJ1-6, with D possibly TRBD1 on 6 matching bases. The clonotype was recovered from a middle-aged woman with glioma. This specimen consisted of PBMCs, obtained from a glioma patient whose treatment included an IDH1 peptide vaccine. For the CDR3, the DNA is TGTGCCAGCAGCTTAGAACAGGGACGGGGTTCACCCCTCCACTTT. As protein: CASSLEQGRGSPLHF.